The 26 T cell receptor beta chains given below trace back to one sample, sequenced in a study of blood T cells in healthy people across ages. A second 7 to 11 cycle PCR used barcoded and J-beta primers. TCRdb reprocessed the 5' RACE reads via MiXCR and lists one record per CDR3 protein. The table has 780,000 or so distinct CDR3 sequences, about 56% seen once. What was sequenced was blood. The receptors were sampled from a man aged 35-49 years in good health.

CDR3 protein: CASSLGTSERETQYF. In nucleotides, the CDR3 is TGTGCCAGCAGCCTGGGGACTTCTGAGAGGGAGACCCAGTACTTC. The rearrangement uses TRBV12-3 or TRBV12-4 and TRBJ2-7; a weak D match, TRBD2 (6 bases). The closer fit of TRBJ2-5 to the DNA end suggests the J call may be wrong. The CDR3 has 15 amino acids.

V and J are TRBV12-3 or TRBV12-4 and TRBJ1-6; weak D call: TRBD1 (5 bases). The V gene lost 0 bases and the J gene lost 4 bases, with 7 bases spanning the gap. The CDR3 extends over 15 amino acids. The CDR3 DNA reads as TGTGCCAGCAGTTTAGCGCAGGGTTATAATTCACCCCTCCACTTT. It specifies CASSLAQGYNSPLHF.

The rearrangement links TRBV27 to TRBJ2-4; D might be TRBD1 (6 bases). The DNA end is a closer match to TRBJ2-7, so the J assignment may be wrong. Germline V gene data show CDR1 as MNHEY and CDR2 as SMNVEV (reference sequence). The CDR3 covers 17 residues. The CDR3 protein is CASSHPRVQGKGYEQYF. The CDR3 DNA is TGTGCCAGCAGCCATCCCAGAGTTCAGGGGAAAGGCTACGAGCAGTACTTC.

The gene calls are TRBV20-1 and TRBJ2-1, with TRBD1 matching 11 bases. Germline trimming cut 1 base from V and 1 base from J; bases unmatched to any gene: 12. Germline assignment: CDR1 DFQATT and CDR2 SNEGSKA (reference sequence). CDR3 length: 19 residues. The CDR3 DNA reads as TGCAGTGCTAGAGCCCCGACCCGGGACAGGGGGTCGTCCTACAATGAGCAGTTCTTC. It specifies CSARAPTRDRGSSYNEQFF.

V is TRBV12-3 or TRBV12-4 and J is TRBJ1-1; 7 bases fit TRBD1. V shed 6 bases, J shed 1 base, and the junction held 8 bases outside the gene matches. The CDR3 totals 15 residues. The CDR3 loop is CASSKTGFGNTEAFF. DNA of the CDR3: TGTGCCAGCAGCAAGACAGGGTTTGGGAACACTGAAGCTTTCTTT.

Comment on this clonotype: With a much larger clone just one base away, this may be a read error. The chain couples TRBV6-2 or TRBV6-3 to TRBJ2-1; TRBD2 is a possible D gene (6 bases). Matching the DNA end better, TRBJ2-7 makes the J call doubtful. The CDR3 is 14 residues long. Germline CDR1 is MNHEY and CDR2 is SVGEGT. The CDR3 spells CASLLRGSYNEQYF. Here the CDR3 DNA reads TGTGCCAGCCTCTTGCGGGGCTCCTACAATGAGCAGTACTTC.

This chain links TRBV6-2 or TRBV6-3 with TRBJ2-6, with D possibly TRBD1 on 5 matching bases. V was pared by 0 bases and J by 4 bases, with 10 bases between. CDR3 size: 16 residues. CDR1 is MNHEY and CDR2 is SVGEGT in the germline V gene. In DNA form, the CDR3 reads TGTGCCAGCAGTTACTCTGCAGGGCACGGGGCCAACGTCCTGACTTTC. Residues: CASSYSAGHGANVLTF.

The rearrangement links TRBV7-2 to TRBJ1-2; D possibly corresponds to TRBD1 (6 bases). The ends were cut back, 5 bases at V and 1 base at J, with 23 bases in the middle. The CDR3 sequence is 18 residues long. Germline CDR1 and CDR2: SGHTA and FQGNSA. The DNA of the CDR3 is TGTGCCAGCAGCCTGTCCGGGACAACCCTAGGCCATAACTATGGCTACACCTTC. This gives the protein CASSLSGTTLGHNYGYTF. The whole variable domain, filled in from reference TRBV7-2 and TRBJ1-2, reads GAGVSQSPSNKVTEKGKDVELRCDPISGHTALYWYRQSLGQGLEFLIYFQGNSAPDKSGLPSDRFSAERTGGSVSTLTIQRTQQEDSAVYLCASSLSGTTLGHNYGYTFGSGTRLTVV.

The chain links TRBV15 to TRBJ2-7; D is undetermined. The V end lost 6 bases, the J end lost 0 bases, and 9 bases lay between the germline ends. The CDR3 runs to 13 residues. CDR1 and CDR2 from the germline V gene are LNHNV and YYDKDF (reference sequence). The CDR3 loop reads CATSTELSYEQYF. The CDR3 nucleotides read TGTGCCACCAGTACAGAGCTCTCCTACGAGCAGTACTTC.

The rearrangement joins TRBV25-1 to TRBJ2-7; TRBD2 agrees at 8 bases. The V gene end was trimmed by 8 bases and the J gene end by 2 bases; junction bases not matched to a gene: 5. Germline assignment: CDR1 MGHDK and CDR2 SYGVNS. This CDR3 region has 13 residues. The CDR3 bases are TGTGCCAGCTGTAGCGGGACCGCCTACGAGCAGTACTTC. It yields the protein CASCSGTAYEQYF.

This clonotype was seen a few times. V gene TRBV5-1 combines with J gene TRBJ1-1; 9 positions agree with TRBD1. Trimming at V came to 0 bases and at J to 2 bases, leaving 2 bases not matched to a gene. Germline loops: CDR1 SGHRS, CDR2 YFSETQ. CDR3 length: 15 residues. The CDR3 spells CASSLDRGQNTEAFF. The CDR3 region has the DNA TGCGCCAGCAGCTTGGACAGGGGGCAAAACACTGAAGCTTTCTTT.

The V and J genes are TRBV19 and TRBJ2-1; D could derive from TRBD1 or TRBD2 (6 bases each). Trimming pared 7 bases from V and 5 bases from J, leaving 12 bases between. The CDR3 has 13 amino acids. Germline V CDR1 and CDR2: LNHDA, SQIVND (reference sequence). CDR3 region: CASTIRGDNEQFF. CDR3 in DNA: TGTGCCAGTACCATAAGGGGGGACAATGAGCAGTTCTTC.

This clonotype was seen more than once but under ten times. The chain links TRBV20-1 to TRBJ2-7; 8 positions agree with TRBD2. CDR1 DFQATT and CDR2 SNEGSKA come from the germline V gene (reference sequence). V gave up 0 bases and J gave up 3 bases; unmatched junction bases: 10. This CDR3 contains 16 residues. The CDR3 loop is CSARDLERGNNYEQYF. The DNA for the CDR3 is TGCAGTGCTAGAGACCTCGAGCGGGGGAACAACTACGAGCAGTACTTC.

The chain has TRBV6-5 and TRBJ1-2, with 9 bases that match TRBD1. J lost 6 bases, V lost 10 bases, and 12 bases had no gene match. Germline CDR1 reads MNHEY; CDR2 reads SVGAGI. The CDR3 contains 14 residues. CDR3 in amino acids: CATRGGTGSHGYTF. For the CDR3, the DNA is TGTGCCACCCGAGGCGGGACAGGGAGCCATGGCTACACCTTC.

The rearrangement joins TRBV7-2 to TRBJ1-2, with TRBD1 as a possible D gene (5 bases). The CDR3 totals 16 residues. Trimming removed 1 base at V and 5 bases at J, with 17 bases between. Germline CDR1 SGHTA, CDR2 FQGNSA. CDR3 in DNA: TGTGCCAGCAGCTTAGATCGGACAAGCGGGTTATATGGCTACACCTTC. Amino acids: CASSLDRTSGLYGYTF.

This clonotype was seen a handful of times. This chain connects TRBV21-1 to TRBJ2-7. TRBV21-1 is designated a pseudogene. There are 15 residues in the CDR3. The CDR3 nucleotides are TGTGCCAGCAGCAAATCCGAATGTAGGTCCTACGAGCAGTACTTC. Translation: CASSKSECRSYEQYF.

The chain is built from TRBV29-1 and TRBJ1-5; a possible D gene is TRBD1 (6 bases). The ends were cut back, 4 bases at V and 2 bases at J, with 9 bases in the middle. The germline V gene encodes CDR1 SQVTM and CDR2 ANQGSEA. The CDR3 is made up of 13 amino acids. CDR3 region: CSVGGGGNQPQHF. DNA of the CDR3: TGCAGCGTTGGAGGGGGAGGCAATCAGCCCCAGCATTTT.

This clonotype was observed a few times. The chain uses TRBV30 and TRBJ1-1; D is ambiguous. Trimming took off 3 bases at V and 6 bases at J, with 17 bases between the two ends. This CDR3 region has 14 residues. Per the germline V gene, CDR1 is GTSNPN and CDR2 is SVGIG (reference sequence). The CDR3 region is CAWSGESVFAEAFF. For the CDR3, the DNA is TGTGCCTGGAGCGGTGAGTCAGTCTTTGCTGAAGCTTTCTTT.

This chain joins TRBV9 and TRBJ2-6; D remains unclear. Trimming removed 2 bases from V and 4 bases from J, with 4 bases in between. This CDR3 comprises 13 residues. The germline CDR1 and CDR2 sequences are SGDLS and YYNGEE. CDR3 nucleotides: TGTGCCAGCAGCGTGCTCGGGGCCAACGTCCTGACTTTC. As protein: CASSVLGANVLTF.

The rearrangement uses TRBV7-9 and TRBJ2-7; D unclear. CDR1 SEHNR and CDR2 FQNEAQ come from the germline V gene (reference sequence). The CDR3 has 12 residues. The V end lost 4 bases, the J end lost 3 bases, and 7 bases lay between the germline ends. CDR3 amino acids: CASSYQNYEQYF. CDR3 DNA sequence: TGTGCCAGCAGCTATCAGAACTACGAGCAGTACTTC.

The chain uses TRBV6-1 and TRBJ2-3; a weak D match, TRBD2 (6 bases). The CDR3 consists of 14 residues. V lost 7 bases, J lost 1 base, and 12 bases lay in between. Looked up from germline, CDR1 is MNHNS and CDR2 is SASEGT. For the CDR3, the DNA is TGTGCCAGCACCGAGCGGGCAGGCACAGATACGCAGTATTTT. Protein product: CASTERAGTDTQYF.

This clonotype was found a few times. The V call is TRBV29-1, the J call TRBJ2-5, with unresolved D. CDR1 and CDR2 from the germline V gene are SQVTM and ANQGSEA. The CDR3 runs 16 residues. The V gene lost 0 bases and the J gene lost 5 bases, with 19 bases spanning the gap. CDR3 in amino acids: CSVEDPDLHIWETQYF. The CDR3 region has the DNA TGCAGCGTTGAAGATCCGGACCTACATATTTGGGAGACCCAGTACTTC.

As regards this clonotype: A junction end diverges from the germline sequence, so it may reflect a read error. The gene calls are TRBV6-6 and TRBJ2-3, with TRBD1 identical over 8 bases. The germline CDR1 and CDR2 sequences are MNHNY and SVGAGI (reference sequence). The CDR3 covers 14 residues. In DNA, the CDR3 is TGTGCCAGCACGGGCTCCCAGGGGGCAGATACGCGGTATTTT. Translated, it gives CASTGSQGADTRYF.

The chain uses TRBV7-9 and TRBJ2-7, with TRBD1 matching 7 bases. The CDR3 totals 17 residues. J was trimmed by 0 bases and V by 5 bases; bases with no gene match: 13. The germline gives CDR1 SEHNR, CDR2 FQNEAQ (reference sequence). The CDR3 DNA is TGTGCCAGCAGCCCACACCCGGGACAGTTTACCTCCTACGAGCAGTACTTC. It translates to CASSPHPGQFTSYEQYF.

This rearrangement joins TRBV15 to TRBJ2-5, with D possibly being TRBD2 (5 bases). The V gene lost 7 bases and the J gene lost 11 bases, with 23 bases spanning the gap. The CDR3 extends over 14 amino acids. Per germline, CDR1 LNHNV and CDR2 YYDKDF (reference sequence). CDR3 sequence: CATKTTGYYNEQYF. The CDR3 DNA reads TGTGCCACCAAAACAACGGGATACTACAATGAGCAGTACTTC.

The chain couples TRBV12-3 or TRBV12-4 to TRBJ2-3; D uncertain. The length of the CDR3 is 13 residues. V lost 6 bases and J 6 bases, leaving 13 bases between the germline ends. The CDR3, as DNA: TGTGCCAGCAGAATTGAGAGCCGGGATACGCAGTATTTT. This gives the protein CASRIESRDTQYF.